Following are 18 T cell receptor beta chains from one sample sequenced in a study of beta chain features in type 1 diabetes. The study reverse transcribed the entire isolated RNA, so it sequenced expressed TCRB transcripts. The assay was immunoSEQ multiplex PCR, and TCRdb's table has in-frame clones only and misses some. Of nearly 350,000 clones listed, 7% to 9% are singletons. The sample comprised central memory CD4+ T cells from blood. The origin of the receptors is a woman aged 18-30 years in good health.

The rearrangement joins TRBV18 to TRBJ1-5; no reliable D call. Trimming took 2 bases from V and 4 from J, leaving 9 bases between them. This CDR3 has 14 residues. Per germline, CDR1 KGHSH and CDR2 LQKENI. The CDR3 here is CASSPGSGNQPQHF. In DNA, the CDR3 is TGTGCCAGCTCACCAGGGTCCGGGAATCAGCCCCAGCATTTT.

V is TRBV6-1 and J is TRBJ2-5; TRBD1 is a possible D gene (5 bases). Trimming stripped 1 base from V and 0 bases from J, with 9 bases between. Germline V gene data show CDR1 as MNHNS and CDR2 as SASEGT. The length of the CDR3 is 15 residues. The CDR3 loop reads CASSEEVGHQETQYF. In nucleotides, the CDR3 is TGTGCCAGCAGTGAAGAAGTGGGGCACCAAGAGACCCAGTACTTC.

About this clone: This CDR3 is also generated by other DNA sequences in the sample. The CDR3 loop is CASSLGRGEQFF. Here the CDR3 DNA reads TGTGCCAGCAGTCTGGGCCGCGGTGAGCAGTTCTTC. The chain uses TRBV28 and TRBJ2-1; D gene ambiguous. The CDR3 loop spans 12 amino acids. V was pared by 5 bases and J by 9 bases, with 11 bases between. Germline V gene lookup returns CDR1 MDHEN and CDR2 SYDVKM.

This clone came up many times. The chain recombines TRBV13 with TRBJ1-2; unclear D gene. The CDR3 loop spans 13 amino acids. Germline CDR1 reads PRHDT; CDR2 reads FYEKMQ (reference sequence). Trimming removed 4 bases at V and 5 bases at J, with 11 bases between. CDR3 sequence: CASSSQRLYGYTF. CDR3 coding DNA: TGTGCCAGCAGCTCCCAGAGGCTGTATGGCTACACCTTC.

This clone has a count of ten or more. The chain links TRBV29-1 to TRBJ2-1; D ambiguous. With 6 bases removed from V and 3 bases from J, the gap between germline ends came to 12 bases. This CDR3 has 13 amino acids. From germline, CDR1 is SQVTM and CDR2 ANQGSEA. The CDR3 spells CSVRRLDYNEQFF. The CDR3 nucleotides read TGCAGCGTACGCCGGCTGGACTACAATGAGCAGTTCTTC.

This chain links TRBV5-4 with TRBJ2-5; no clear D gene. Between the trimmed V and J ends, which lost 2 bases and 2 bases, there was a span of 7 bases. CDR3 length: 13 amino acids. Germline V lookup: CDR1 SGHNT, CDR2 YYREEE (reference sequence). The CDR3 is CASSFKRQETQYF. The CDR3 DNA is TGTGCCAGCAGCTTTAAACGACAAGAGACCCAGTACTTC.

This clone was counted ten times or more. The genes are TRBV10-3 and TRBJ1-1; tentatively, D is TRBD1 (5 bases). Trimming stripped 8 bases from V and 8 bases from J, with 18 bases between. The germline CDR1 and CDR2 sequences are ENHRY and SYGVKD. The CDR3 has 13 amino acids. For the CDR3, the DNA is TGTGCCATCCGCAGCAGAGGGGAAGGCGAAGCTTTCTTT. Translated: CAIRSRGEGEAFF.

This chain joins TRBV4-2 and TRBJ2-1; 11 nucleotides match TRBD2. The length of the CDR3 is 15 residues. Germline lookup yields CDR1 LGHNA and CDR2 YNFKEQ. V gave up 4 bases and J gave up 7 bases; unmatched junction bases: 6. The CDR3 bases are TGTGCCAGCAGCCCCCTGGGGACTAGCGGTAATGAGCAGTTCTTC. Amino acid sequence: CASSPLGTSGNEQFF.

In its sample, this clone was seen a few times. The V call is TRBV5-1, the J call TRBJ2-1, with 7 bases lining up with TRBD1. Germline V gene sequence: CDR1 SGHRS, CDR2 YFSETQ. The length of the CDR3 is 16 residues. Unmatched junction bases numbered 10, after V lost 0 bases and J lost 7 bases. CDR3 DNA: TGCGCCAGCAGCTTGGCTTTCAGACAGGGTGCAAATGAGCAGTTCTTC. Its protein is CASSLAFRQGANEQFF.

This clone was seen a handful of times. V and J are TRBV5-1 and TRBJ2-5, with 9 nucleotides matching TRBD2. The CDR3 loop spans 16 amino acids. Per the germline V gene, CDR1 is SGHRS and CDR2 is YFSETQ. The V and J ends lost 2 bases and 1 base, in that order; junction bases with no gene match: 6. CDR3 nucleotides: TGCGCCAGCAGCTTTTCGGCTAGCGGGATCCAAGAGACCCAGTACTTC. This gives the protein CASSFSASGIQETQYF. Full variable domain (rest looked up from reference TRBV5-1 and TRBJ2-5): KAGVTQTPRYLIKTRGQQVTLSCSPISGHRSVSWYQQTPGQGLQFLFEYFSETQRNKGNFPGRFSGRQFSNSRSEMNVSTLELGDSALYLCASSFSASGIQETQYFGPGTRLLVL.

CDR3 sequence: CASSGGEYNQPQHF. The CDR3 nucleotides read TGTGCCAGCAGCGGAGGAGAGTACAATCAGCCCCAGCATTTT. This chain uses TRBV9 with TRBJ1-5, with unresolved D. V lost 3 bases and J 3 bases, leaving 10 bases between the germline ends. From germline, CDR1 is SGDLS and CDR2 YYNGEE. CDR3 length: 14 amino acids.

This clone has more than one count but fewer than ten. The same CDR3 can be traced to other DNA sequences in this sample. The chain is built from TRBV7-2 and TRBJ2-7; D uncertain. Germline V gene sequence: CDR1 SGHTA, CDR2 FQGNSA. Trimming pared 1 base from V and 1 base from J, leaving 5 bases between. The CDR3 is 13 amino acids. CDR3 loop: CASSLGVSYEQYF. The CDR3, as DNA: TGTGCCAGCAGCTTAGGGGTTTCCTACGAGCAGTACTTC. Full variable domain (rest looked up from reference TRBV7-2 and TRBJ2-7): GAGVSQSPSNKVTEKGKDVELRCDPISGHTALYWYRQSLGQGLEFLIYFQGNSAPDKSGLPSDRFSAERTGGSVSTLTIQRTQQEDSAVYLCASSLGVSYEQYFGPGTRLTVT.

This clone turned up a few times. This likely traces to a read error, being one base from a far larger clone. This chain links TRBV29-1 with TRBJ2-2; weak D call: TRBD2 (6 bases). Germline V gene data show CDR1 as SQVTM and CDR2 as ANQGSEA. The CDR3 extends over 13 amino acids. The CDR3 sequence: CSAGTPKTGELFF. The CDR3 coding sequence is TGCAGCGCCGGGACTCCGAAGACCGGGGAGCTGTTTTTT.

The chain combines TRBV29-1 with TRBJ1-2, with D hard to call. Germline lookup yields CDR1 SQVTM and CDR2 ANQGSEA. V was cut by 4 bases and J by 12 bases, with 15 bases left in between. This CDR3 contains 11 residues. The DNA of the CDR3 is TGCAGCGTTGCAGACAACCGAATGGACACCTTC. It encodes CSVADNRMDTF.

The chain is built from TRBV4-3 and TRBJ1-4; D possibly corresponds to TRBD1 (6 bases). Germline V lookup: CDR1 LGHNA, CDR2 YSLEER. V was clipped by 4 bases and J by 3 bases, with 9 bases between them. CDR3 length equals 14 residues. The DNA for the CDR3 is TGCGCCAGCAGCCGGGGGGGGCCTAATGAAAAACTGTTTTTT. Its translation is CASSRGGPNEKLFF.

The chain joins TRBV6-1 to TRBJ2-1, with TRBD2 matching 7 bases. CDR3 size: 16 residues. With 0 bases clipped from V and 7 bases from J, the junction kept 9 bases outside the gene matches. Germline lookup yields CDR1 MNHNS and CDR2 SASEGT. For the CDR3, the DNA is TGTGCCAGCAGTGAAGCGCTGGCTAGCGGTAGTAATGAGCAGTTCTTC. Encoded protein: CASSEALASGSNEQFF.

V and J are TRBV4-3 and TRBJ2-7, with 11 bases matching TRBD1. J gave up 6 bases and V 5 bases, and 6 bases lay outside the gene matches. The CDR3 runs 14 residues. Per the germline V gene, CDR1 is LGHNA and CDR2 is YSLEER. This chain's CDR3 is CASSDRDRGSEQYF. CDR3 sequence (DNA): TGCGCCAGCAGCGACCGGGACAGGGGGAGCGAGCAGTACTTC.

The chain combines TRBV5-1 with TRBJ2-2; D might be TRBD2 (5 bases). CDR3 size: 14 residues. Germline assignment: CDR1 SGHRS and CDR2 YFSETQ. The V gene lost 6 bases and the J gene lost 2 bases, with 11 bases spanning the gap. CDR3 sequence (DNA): TGCGCCAGCAAAAGATCGGGAAACACCGGGGAGCTGTTTTTT. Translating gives CASKRSGNTGELFF.